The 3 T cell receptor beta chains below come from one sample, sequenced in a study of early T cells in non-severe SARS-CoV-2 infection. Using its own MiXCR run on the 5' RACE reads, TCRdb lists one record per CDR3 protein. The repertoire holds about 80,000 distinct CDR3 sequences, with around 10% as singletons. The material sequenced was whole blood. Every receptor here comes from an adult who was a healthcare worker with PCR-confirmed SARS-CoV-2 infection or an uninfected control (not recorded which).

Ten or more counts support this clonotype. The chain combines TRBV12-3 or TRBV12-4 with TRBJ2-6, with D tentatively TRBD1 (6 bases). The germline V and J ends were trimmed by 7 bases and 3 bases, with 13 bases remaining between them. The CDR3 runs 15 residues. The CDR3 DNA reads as TGTGCCAGCACCTCAGGGGAAGGTGGGGCCAACGTCCTGACTTTC. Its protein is CASTSGEGGANVLTF.

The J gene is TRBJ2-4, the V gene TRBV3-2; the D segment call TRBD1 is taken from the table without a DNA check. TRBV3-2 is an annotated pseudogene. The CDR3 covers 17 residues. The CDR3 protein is CASSHRQTTLAKNIQYF. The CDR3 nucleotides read TGTGCCAGCAGCCACCGACAGACGACCTTAGCCAAAAACATTCAGTACTTC.

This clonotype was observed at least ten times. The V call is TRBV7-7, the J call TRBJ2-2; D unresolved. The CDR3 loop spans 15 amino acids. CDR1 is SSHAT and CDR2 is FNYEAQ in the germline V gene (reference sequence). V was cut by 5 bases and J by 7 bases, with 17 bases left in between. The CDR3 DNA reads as TGTGCCAGCAGCCCGCGGCCCGGCACGGGCGGGGAGCTGTTTTTT. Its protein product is CASSPRPGTGGELFF.